This TCR beta chain stems from a study of T cell responses to AZD1222 COVID-19 vaccine. The protocol was immunoSEQ multiplex PCR, while the TCRdb copy is restricted to in-frame clones and leaves out a portion. The sample carries tens of thousands of clones, 85% to 90% recorded once. Findings and caveats of the study: White British ancestry dominated among donors, who included more females, and clonal diversity was possibly underestimated.

About this clone: What it recognizes is unknown.

This clonotype was sampled from an adult who received the AZD1222 COVID-19 vaccine. The sample was peripheral blood, taken 28 days after the second AZD1222 dose.

CDR3 sequence reads: CASSGGLYSNQPQHF. The CDR3 nucleotides read TGTGCCAGCAGTGGCGGGCTTTATAGCAATCAGCCCCAGCATTTT. V and J are TRBV2 and TRBJ1-5, with D unclear. Germline V gene data show CDR1 as SNHLY and CDR2 as FYNNEI. The CDR3 is 15 residues long. The ends were cut back, 4 bases at V and 0 bases at J, with 10 bases in the middle.